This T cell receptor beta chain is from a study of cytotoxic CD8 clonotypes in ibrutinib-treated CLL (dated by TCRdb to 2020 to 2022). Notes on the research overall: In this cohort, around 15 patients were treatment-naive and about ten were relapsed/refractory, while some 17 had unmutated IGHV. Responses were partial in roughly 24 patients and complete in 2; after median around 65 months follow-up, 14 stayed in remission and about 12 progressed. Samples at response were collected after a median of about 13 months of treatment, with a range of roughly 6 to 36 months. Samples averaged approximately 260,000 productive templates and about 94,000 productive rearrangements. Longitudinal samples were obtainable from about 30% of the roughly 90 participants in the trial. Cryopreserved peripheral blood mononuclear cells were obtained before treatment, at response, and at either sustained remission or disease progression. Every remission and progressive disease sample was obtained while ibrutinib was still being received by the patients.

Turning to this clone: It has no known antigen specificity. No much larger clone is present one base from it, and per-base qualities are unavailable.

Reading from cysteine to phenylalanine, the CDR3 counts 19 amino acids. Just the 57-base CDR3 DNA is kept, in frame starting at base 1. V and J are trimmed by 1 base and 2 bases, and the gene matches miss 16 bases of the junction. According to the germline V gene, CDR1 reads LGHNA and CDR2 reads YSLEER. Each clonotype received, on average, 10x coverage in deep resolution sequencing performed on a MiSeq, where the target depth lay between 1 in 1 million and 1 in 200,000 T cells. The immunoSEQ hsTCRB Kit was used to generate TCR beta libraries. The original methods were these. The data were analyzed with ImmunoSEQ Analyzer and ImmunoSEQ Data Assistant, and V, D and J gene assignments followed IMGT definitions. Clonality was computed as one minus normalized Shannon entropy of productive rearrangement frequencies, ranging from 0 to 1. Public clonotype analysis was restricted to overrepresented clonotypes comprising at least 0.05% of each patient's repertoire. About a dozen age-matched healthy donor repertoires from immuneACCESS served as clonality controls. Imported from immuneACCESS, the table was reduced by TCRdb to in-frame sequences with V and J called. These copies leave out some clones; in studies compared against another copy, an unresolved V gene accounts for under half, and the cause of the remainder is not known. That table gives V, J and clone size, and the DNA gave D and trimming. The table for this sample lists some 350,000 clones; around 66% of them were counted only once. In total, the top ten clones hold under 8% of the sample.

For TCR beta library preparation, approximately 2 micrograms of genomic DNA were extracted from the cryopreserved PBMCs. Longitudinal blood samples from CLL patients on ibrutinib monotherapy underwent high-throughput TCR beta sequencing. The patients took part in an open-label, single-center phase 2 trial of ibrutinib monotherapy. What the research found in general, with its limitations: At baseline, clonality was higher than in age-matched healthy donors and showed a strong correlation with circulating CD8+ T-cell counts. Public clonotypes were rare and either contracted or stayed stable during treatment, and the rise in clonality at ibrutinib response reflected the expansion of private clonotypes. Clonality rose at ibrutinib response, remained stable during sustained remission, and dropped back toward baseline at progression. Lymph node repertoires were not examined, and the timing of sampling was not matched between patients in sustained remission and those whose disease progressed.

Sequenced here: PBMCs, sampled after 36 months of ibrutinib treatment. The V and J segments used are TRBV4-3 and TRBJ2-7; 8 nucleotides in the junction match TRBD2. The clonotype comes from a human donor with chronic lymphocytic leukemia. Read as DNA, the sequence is TGCGCCAGCAGCCAAGTCTCGGGACTAGTTGGGAACTCCACCTACGAGCAGTACTTC. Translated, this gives CASSQVSGLVGNSTYEQYF.